This TCR beta chain was obtained from a study of tumor-infiltrating lymphocytes in primary liver carcinoma. Overall study: All patients, whether men or women, fell within 30 to 69 years of age.

CDR3 size: 11 residues. Germline values: CDR1 SQVTM, CDR2 ANQGSEA. The germline V and J ends were trimmed by 5 bases and 2 bases, with 6 bases remaining between them. Study conclusions and caveats: Left bulk and unsorted, the samples did not allow CD4+ and CD8+ repertoires to be compared.

Production of TCR beta cDNA used around 0.45 ug total RNA together with a constant-region primer. Generation of the TCR beta libraries relied on three nested multiplex PCR rounds using slightly modified ARM-PCR. TRBV1-TRBV30 forward primers paired with a C-beta reverse primer were used in the first two PCR rounds, which ran around 10 cycles each. TCRdb redid the calling of the multiplex PCR reads with MiXCR, one entry per CDR3 protein. The profile shows approximately 310,000 distinct CDR3 sequences, 50% to 70% of them singletons. In addition to blood RNA drawn from unsorted whole blood, germline DNA was extracted. This clonotype is medium-sized by share. No antigen is known for it.

The sequence derives from a man between 35 and 55 years old with primary liver carcinoma and hepatitis B virus infection. The chain is built from TRBV29-1 and TRBJ1-2; D is possibly TRBD1 (5 bases). The sample was peripheral blood. The CDR3 sequence: CSVWGNYGYTF. CDR3 in DNA: TGCAGCGTTTGGGGGAACTATGGCTACACCTTC.